Listed below are T cell receptor beta chains from one sample, sequenced in a study of blood T cell repertoires in COVID-19. Method: immunoSEQ multiplex PCR; TCRdb's copy keeps in-frame clones and lacks some. The sample has 250,000 to 350,000 clones; roughly 84% are singletons. Input material: peripheral blood. These receptors all stem from a human donor with COVID-19, enrolled during active disease. The donor label of this sample is uncertain. Both conserved end residues are part of each CDR3. A D gene is named only where the DNA matches it firmly. Some rows have no size entry. The others give once, few or many, or a class for an expanded clone.

j_call,v_call,d_call,clone_size,cdr3_nt,cdr3_aa
TRBJ1-2,TRBV5-1,-,once,TGCGCCAGCACTCCTTTAGGAGGGGACTTGGCGGGCTACACCTTC,CASTPLGGDLAGYTF
TRBJ2-3,TRBV12-3/TRBV12-4,-,-,TGTGCCAGCAATCTCGCAGATACGCAGTATTTT,CASNLADTQYF
TRBJ2-6,TRBV28,-,-,TGTGCCAGCAGTCCCCAGGGTGGGGGCAGACCCTCTGGGGCCAACGTCCTGACTTTC,CASSPQGGGRPSGANVLTF
TRBJ2-2,TRBV18,TRBD2,-,TGTGCCAGCTCACAAGGACTAGACACCGGGGAGCTGTTTTTT,CASSQGLDTGELFF
TRBJ1-2,TRBV7-9,-,-,TGTGCCAGCAGCTTAGGGGACCCGGGGGTCTATGGCTACACCTTC,CASSLGDPGVYGYTF
TRBJ1-5,TRBV24-1,-,-,TGTGCCACCAGTGAAGGACAGTATAGCAATCAGCCCCAGCATTTT,CATSEGQYSNQPQHF
TRBJ2-7,TRBV29-1,TRBD1,-,TGCAGCGTCAAGACAGGGAACTCCTACGAGCAGTACTTC,CSVKTGNSYEQYF
TRBJ1-6,TRBV4-2,-,-,TGTGCCAGCAGCCAAGATATCCAGGGATATTCACCCGCGTTT,CASSQDIQGYSPAF
TRBJ1-2,TRBV9,TRBD1,-,TGTGCCAGCAGCCCACGGACAGGCGGGAGGGTATATGGCTACACCTTC,CASSPRTGGRVYGYTF
TRBJ2-2,TRBV5-4,-,-,TGTGCCAGCAGCTTGGGTCCGAGGGATCCCGGGGAGCTGTTTTTT,CASSLGPRDPGELFF
TRBJ1-1,TRBV6-1,TRBD1,-,TGTGCCAGCAGTCACGGACAGGGGGAGGGGGTTTACTTCTTT,CASSHGQGEGVYFF
TRBJ2-3,TRBV4-3,TRBD2,-,TGCGCCAGCAGCCAAGGATCTAGCGGAGCACGTAGCACAGATACGCAGTATTTT,CASSQGSSGARSTDTQYF
TRBJ2-3,TRBV19,-,-,TGTGCCAGTAGTTACCGCGCAGATACGCAGTATTTT,CASSYRADTQYF
TRBJ1-5,TRBV12-5,TRBD1,-,TGTGCTAGTGGTTTGGTACTAGGGGGCGCAGCAAATCAGCCCCAGCATTTT,CASGLVLGGAANQPQHF
TRBJ2-4,TRBV4-3,TRBD2,once,TGCGCCAGCAGCCAAGAACCGGGGACTAGAATCAAAAACATTCAGTACTTC,CASSQEPGTRIKNIQYF
TRBJ2-5,TRBV19,-,-,TGTGCCAGTACCCCCCTCCTCACCGGGGGCCAAGAGACCCAGTACTTC,CASTPLLTGGQETQYF
TRBJ1-3,TRBV7-9,TRBD1,-,TGTGCCAGCGGCTGGACAGGGGGAAGCTCTGGAAACACCATATATTTT,CASGWTGGSSGNTIYF
TRBJ2-7,TRBV7-6,TRBD1,few,TGTGCCAGCAGTCTCCCGGGACAGGGCCTTTACGAGCAGTACTTC,CASSLPGQGLYEQYF
TRBJ2-7,TRBV11-2,TRBD2,-,TGTGCCAGCAGCTCCCCTCTTGGGCGGGAGACTACCTACGAGCAGTACTTC,CASSSPLGRETTYEQYF
TRBJ2-7,TRBV7-9,TRBD1,-,TGTGCCAGCAGCTTGACAGGGGGCGAGCAGTACTTC,CASSLTGGEQYF
TRBJ2-7,TRBV28,-,-,TGTGCCAGCACCGGGGACTCCTACGAGCAGTACTTC,CASTGDSYEQYF
TRBJ1-2,TRBV12-3/TRBV12-4,TRBD1,-,TGTGCCAGCAGCCGGACAGGGCAAGGCTACACCTTC,CASSRTGQGYTF
TRBJ2-1,TRBV30,TRBD2,-,TGTGCCTGGAGTCTTCTAGCGGGAGATCTCCACAATGAGCAGTTCTTC,CAWSLLAGDLHNEQFF
TRBJ2-7,TRBV28,-,-,TGTGCCAGCAGTGACGCGGTTGTGGTCTACGAGCAGTACTTC,CASSDAVVVYEQYF
TRBJ2-5,TRBV6-6,-,-,TGTGCCAGCATTAGACGGAGCGAAGAGACCCAGTACTTC,CASIRRSEETQYF
TRBJ1-4,TRBV7-2,-,once,TGTGCCAGCAGCTCTAGGAAGAGCAATGAAAAACTGTTTTTT,CASSSRKSNEKLFF
TRBJ1-4,TRBV6-6,-,-,TGTGCCAGCAGTTACCCTATGTCGGGGAATGAAAAACTGTTTTTT,CASSYPMSGNEKLFF
TRBJ1-1,TRBV12-3/TRBV12-4,-,-,TGTGCCAGCAGTTTCCGTACTGAAGCTTTCTTT,CASSFRTEAFF
TRBJ2-1,TRBV5-5,-,-,TGTGCCAGCACCTCGACGGTGAGACTCGATGAGCAGTTCTTC,CASTSTVRLDEQFF
TRBJ2-1,TRBV5-1,-,few,TGCGCCAGCAGCTCGGTGGGATTAGCGGCTTACAATGAGCAGTTCTTC,CASSSVGLAAYNEQFF
TRBJ2-3,TRBV3-1/TRBV3-2,TRBD2,-,TGTGCCAGCAGCCAAAAGCGGGGGAGCACAGATACGCAGTATTTT,CASSQKRGSTDTQYF
TRBJ1-5,TRBV6-5,-,-,TGTGCCAGCAGCCGTAGTCTATTAAGCAATCAGCCCCAGCATTTT,CASSRSLLSNQPQHF
TRBJ1-4,TRBV2,-,-,TGTGCCAGCAGGGAGACGACAACTAATGAAAAACTGTTTTTT,CASRETTTNEKLFF
TRBJ1-3,TRBV6-4,-,-,TGTGCCAGCAGTGACGGTAAGCGTATCTCTGGAAACACCATATATTTT,CASSDGKRISGNTIYF
TRBJ2-7,TRBV12-3/TRBV12-4,-,few,TGTGCCAGCAGGCCGAGCGGAGCCTACGAGCAGTACTTC,CASRPSGAYEQYF
TRBJ1-2,TRBV30,-,-,TGTGCCTGGAGGCCGGGGGACTATGGCTACACCTTC,CAWRPGDYGYTF
TRBJ2-5,TRBV14,-,-,TGTGCCAGCAGCCACCTCGACAGGTCCTGGGAGACCCAGTACTTC,CASSHLDRSWETQYF
TRBJ2-5,TRBV28,-,-,TGTGCCAGCAGTCACCGGACAGTCGGGGAGACCCAGTACTTC,CASSHRTVGETQYF
TRBJ1-5,TRBV18,-,-,TGTGCCAGCTCACCACCGGTCACAAATCAGCCCCAGCATTTT,CASSPPVTNQPQHF
TRBJ2-7,TRBV29-1,-,-,TGCAGCGTTCAAGGGGGGGACAGGAGAACCTACGAGCAGTACTTC,CSVQGGDRRTYEQYF
TRBJ1-5,TRBV6-5,-,many,TGTGCCAGCGGGACGGCCGGGGAGGAGCCCCAGCATTTT,CASGTAGEEPQHF
TRBJ2-1,TRBV9,TRBD2,-,TGTGCCAGCAGCATCTCTGCTGGCGGGAGGGGGGACAATGAGCAGTTCTTC,CASSISAGGRGDNEQFF